Reported below is one T cell receptor beta chain. This entry belongs to a study of blood T cell repertoires in COVID-19. Participants, roughly 18 to 100 years old, spanned approximately 25 US areas. Assignment of participants to cohorts was predicated upon participant-reported clinical history. For recovered donors of Cohort 3, there were two negative PCRs, clearance, or symptom resolution. The trim removed 1 base at V and 6 bases at J, leaving 6 bases unmatched. Per germline, CDR1 MDHEN and CDR2 SYDVKM. CDR3 length equals 15 residues. Authors' analysis steps: Estimation of nucleated cell counts was performed using reference gene primer amplification. Clones were read by immunoSEQ multiplex PCR, and TCRdb kept only the in-frame ones, dropping some. D and trimming were read from the DNA, whereas the V and J calls and clone size are those reported in that table. The sample has around 280,000 clones; around nine tenths are singletons.

Specimen: PBMCs or T cells enriched from blood (not recorded which). This rearrangement joins TRBV28 to TRBJ1-5; 7 nucleotides match TRBD1. This sequence was found in a woman between 35 and 50 years old who had recovered from COVID-19. The CDR3 loop is CASSLLAGGFQPQHF. The CDR3 coding sequence is TGTGCCAGCAGTTTATTGGCAGGGGGATTTCAGCCCCAGCATTTT.